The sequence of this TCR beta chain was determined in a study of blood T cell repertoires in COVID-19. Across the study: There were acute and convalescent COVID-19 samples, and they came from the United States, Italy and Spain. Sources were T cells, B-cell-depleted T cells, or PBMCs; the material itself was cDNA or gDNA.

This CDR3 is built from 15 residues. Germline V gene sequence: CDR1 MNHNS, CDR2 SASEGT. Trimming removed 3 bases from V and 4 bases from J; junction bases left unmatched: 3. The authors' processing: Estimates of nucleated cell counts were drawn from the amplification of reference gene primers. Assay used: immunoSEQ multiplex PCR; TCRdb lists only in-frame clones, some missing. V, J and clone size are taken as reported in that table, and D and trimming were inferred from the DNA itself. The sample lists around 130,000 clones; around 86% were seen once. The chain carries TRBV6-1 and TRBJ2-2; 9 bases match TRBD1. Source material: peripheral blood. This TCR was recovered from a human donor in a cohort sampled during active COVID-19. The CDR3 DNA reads TGTGCCAGCAGTGAGGGACAGGGAAGCACCGGGGAGCTGTTTTTT. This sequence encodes CASSEGQGSTGELFF.